This is a list of T cell receptor beta chains from one sample in a study of T cells after yellow fever vaccination. MiXCR was run by TCRdb on the 5' RACE reads, yielding one entry per CDR3 protein. The table records just under 600,000 distinct CDR3 sequences, 13% of them present only once. The specimen was PBMCs, collected on the day of the yellow fever booster vaccination. The receptors originated from a man aged 25-40 years who received the YFV17D yellow fever vaccine. The CDR3 runs from the conserved cysteine through the conserved F or W. Each record gives: V gene, CDR3 length, J gene, D gene, CDR3 protein. The D gene is left open where the match is weak.

V gene: TRBV3-1
CDR3 length: 12
J gene: TRBJ1-5
D gene: -
CDR3 protein: CASSQRDQPQHF

V gene: TRBV5-1
CDR3 length: 17
J gene: TRBJ2-2
D gene: -
CDR3 protein: CASSFSGTPKNTGELFF

V gene: TRBV12-3/TRBV12-4
CDR3 length: 15
J gene: TRBJ2-2
D gene: -
CDR3 protein: CASSFLGARTGELFF

V gene: TRBV2
CDR3 length: 13
J gene: TRBJ2-1
D gene: -
CDR3 protein: CASNSDGNNEQFF

V gene: TRBV20-1
CDR3 length: 14
J gene: TRBJ2-1
D gene: TRBD2
CDR3 protein: CSAGLAGKGNEQFF

V gene: TRBV3-1
CDR3 length: 15
J gene: TRBJ2-5
D gene: TRBD2
CDR3 protein: CASSPLASGGETQYF

V gene: TRBV27
CDR3 length: 13
J gene: TRBJ2-7
D gene: -
CDR3 protein: CASRDMYSYEQYF

V gene: TRBV6-5
CDR3 length: 13
J gene: TRBJ2-1
D gene: -
CDR3 protein: CASSYDRENEQFF

V gene: TRBV4-1
CDR3 length: 16
J gene: TRBJ1-2
D gene: -
CDR3 protein: CASSQDLGLGSYGYTF

V gene: TRBV20-1
CDR3 length: 11
J gene: TRBJ1-1
D gene: -
CDR3 protein: CSATENTEAFF

V gene: TRBV20-1
CDR3 length: 14
J gene: TRBJ2-1
D gene: -
CDR3 protein: CSARPTTHNDEQFF

V gene: TRBV3-1
CDR3 length: 16
J gene: TRBJ1-6
D gene: -
CDR3 protein: CASSQVTGGDSSPLHF

V gene: TRBV27
CDR3 length: 14
J gene: TRBJ2-1
D gene: TRBD2
CDR3 protein: CASAPSGSRYEQFF

V gene: TRBV5-1
CDR3 length: 12
J gene: TRBJ2-1
D gene: -
CDR3 protein: CASSRDYNEQFF

V gene: TRBV18
CDR3 length: 14
J gene: TRBJ1-2
D gene: -
CDR3 protein: CASSPSLVDYGYTF

V gene: TRBV6-5
CDR3 length: 17
J gene: TRBJ2-7
D gene: TRBD1
CDR3 protein: CASSYPGQGRWAYEQYF

V gene: TRBV10-3
CDR3 length: 14
J gene: TRBJ2-3
D gene: TRBD1
CDR3 protein: CATTFGGQADTQYF

V gene: TRBV6-5
CDR3 length: 15
J gene: TRBJ2-7
D gene: TRBD2
CDR3 protein: CASSYSGGTSYEQYF

V gene: TRBV7-6
CDR3 length: 12
J gene: TRBJ1-1
D gene: -
CDR3 protein: CASSLKLGEAFF

V gene: TRBV5-6
CDR3 length: 18
J gene: TRBJ2-1
D gene: -
CDR3 protein: CASSLLLGAGASDNEQFF

V gene: TRBV7-2
CDR3 length: 15
J gene: TRBJ2-1
D gene: -
CDR3 protein: CASSFGHNSYNEQFF

V gene: TRBV4-2
CDR3 length: 16
J gene: TRBJ2-1
D gene: -
CDR3 protein: CASSQERGLVNNEQFF

V gene: TRBV3-1
CDR3 length: 17
J gene: TRBJ2-2
D gene: TRBD2
CDR3 protein: CASSQDPLAGLTGELFF

V gene: TRBV5-1
CDR3 length: 13
J gene: TRBJ1-4
D gene: -
CDR3 protein: CASSLEINEKLFF

V gene: TRBV12-3/TRBV12-4
CDR3 length: 15
J gene: TRBJ1-2
D gene: TRBD1
CDR3 protein: CASSSNRDRSYGYTF

V gene: TRBV20-1
CDR3 length: 15
J gene: TRBJ2-1
D gene: TRBD1
CDR3 protein: CSARGGTGKDNEQFF

V gene: TRBV10-3
CDR3 length: 16
J gene: TRBJ2-3
D gene: -
CDR3 protein: CAISSPGARSTDTQYF

V gene: TRBV7-8
CDR3 length: 14
J gene: TRBJ2-1
D gene: TRBD2
CDR3 protein: CASSYTSVYNEQFF

V gene: TRBV2
CDR3 length: 12
J gene: TRBJ2-1
D gene: -
CDR3 protein: CASTHYYNEQFF

V gene: TRBV6-5
CDR3 length: 13
J gene: TRBJ2-7
D gene: -
CDR3 protein: CASSLLGGYEQYF

V gene: TRBV7-8
CDR3 length: 14
J gene: TRBJ2-1
D gene: -
CDR3 protein: CASQQGTSQNEQFF

V gene: TRBV19
CDR3 length: 12
J gene: TRBJ2-1
D gene: -
CDR3 protein: CASSFRMNEQFF

V gene: TRBV27
CDR3 length: 15
J gene: TRBJ2-2
D gene: -
CDR3 protein: CASSGSLVNTGELFF

V gene: TRBV12-3/TRBV12-4
CDR3 length: 13
J gene: TRBJ2-3
D gene: -
CDR3 protein: CASSSLGTDTQYF

V gene: TRBV6-2/TRBV6-3
CDR3 length: 20
J gene: TRBJ1-5
D gene: -
CDR3 protein: CASSYGFTGILLNSNQPQHF

V gene: TRBV20-1
CDR3 length: 14
J gene: TRBJ2-7
D gene: -
CDR3 protein: CSASQFRGTYEQYF

V gene: TRBV20-1
CDR3 length: 16
J gene: TRBJ2-4
D gene: -
CDR3 protein: CSARDHGQLAKNIQYF

V gene: TRBV20-1
CDR3 length: 15
J gene: TRBJ2-3
D gene: -
CDR3 protein: CSASRADTRTDTQYF

V gene: TRBV7-2
CDR3 length: 14
J gene: TRBJ2-1
D gene: -
CDR3 protein: CASGRDAFGDEQFF

V gene: TRBV6-1
CDR3 length: 13
J gene: TRBJ2-5
D gene: TRBD2
CDR3 protein: CASTRAGAETQYF

V gene: TRBV11-2
CDR3 length: 17
J gene: TRBJ2-3
D gene: TRBD2
CDR3 protein: CASSLGGGLAGSDTQYF

V gene: TRBV7-9
CDR3 length: 16
J gene: TRBJ2-6
D gene: -
CDR3 protein: CASSPRTVSGANVLTF

V gene: TRBV5-1
CDR3 length: 14
J gene: TRBJ2-7
D gene: TRBD1
CDR3 protein: CASSLTRQGREQYF

V gene: TRBV27
CDR3 length: 15
J gene: TRBJ2-3
D gene: TRBD2
CDR3 protein: CASSLFGGYTDTQYF

V gene: TRBV5-1
CDR3 length: 16
J gene: TRBJ1-2
D gene: -
CDR3 protein: CASSSPEQGFGYGYTF

V gene: TRBV20-1
CDR3 length: 14
J gene: TRBJ2-1
D gene: -
CDR3 protein: CSAWKDGSYNEQFF

V gene: TRBV20-1
CDR3 length: 14
J gene: TRBJ1-1
D gene: TRBD1
CDR3 protein: CSAGSPGGRTEAFF

V gene: TRBV4-3
CDR3 length: 13
J gene: TRBJ2-7
D gene: TRBD1
CDR3 protein: CASSQGTGLGQYF

V gene: TRBV20-1
CDR3 length: 16
J gene: TRBJ2-1
D gene: -
CDR3 protein: CSARDLDRNHGYEQFF

V gene: TRBV3-1
CDR3 length: 12
J gene: TRBJ2-7
D gene: -
CDR3 protein: CASSQEGVQQYF

V gene: TRBV29-1
CDR3 length: 12
J gene: TRBJ1-6
D gene: -
CDR3 protein: CSVVGGNSPLHF